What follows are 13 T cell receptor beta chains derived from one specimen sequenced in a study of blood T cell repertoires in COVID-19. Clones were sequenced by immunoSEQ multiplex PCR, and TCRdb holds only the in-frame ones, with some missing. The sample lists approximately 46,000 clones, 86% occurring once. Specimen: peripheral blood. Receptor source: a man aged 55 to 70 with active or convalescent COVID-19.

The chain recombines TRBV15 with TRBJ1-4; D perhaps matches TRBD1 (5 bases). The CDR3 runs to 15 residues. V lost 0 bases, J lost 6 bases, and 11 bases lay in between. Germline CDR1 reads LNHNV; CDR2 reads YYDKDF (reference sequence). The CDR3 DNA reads TGTGCCACCAGCAGAGATCCAGGGAGGGATGAAAAACTGTTTTTT. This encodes CATSRDPGRDEKLFF.

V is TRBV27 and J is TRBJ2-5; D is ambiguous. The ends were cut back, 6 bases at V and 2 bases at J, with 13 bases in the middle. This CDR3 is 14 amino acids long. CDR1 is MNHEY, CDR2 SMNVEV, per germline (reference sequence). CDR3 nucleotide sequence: TGTGCCAGCAGCCTTTTTTCAGGTCAAGAGACCCAGTACTTC. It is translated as CASSLFSGQETQYF.

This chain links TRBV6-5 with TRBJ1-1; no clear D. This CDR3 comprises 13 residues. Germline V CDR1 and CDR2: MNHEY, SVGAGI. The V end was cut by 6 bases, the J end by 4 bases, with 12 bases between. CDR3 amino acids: CASSRTDSTEAFF. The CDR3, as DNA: TGTGCCAGCAGCCGAACAGATTCCACTGAAGCTTTCTTT.

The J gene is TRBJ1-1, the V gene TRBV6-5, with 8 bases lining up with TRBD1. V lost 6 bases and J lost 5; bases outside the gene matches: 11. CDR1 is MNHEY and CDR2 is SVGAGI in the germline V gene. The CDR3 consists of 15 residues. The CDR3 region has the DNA TGTGCCAGCAGGGCCGCGAACAGGGGGATGACTGAAGCTTTCTTT. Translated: CASRAANRGMTEAFF.

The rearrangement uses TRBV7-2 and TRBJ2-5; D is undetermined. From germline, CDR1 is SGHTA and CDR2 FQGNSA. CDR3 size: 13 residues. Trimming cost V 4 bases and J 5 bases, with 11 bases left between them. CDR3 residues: CASSSERRETQYF. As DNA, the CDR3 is TGTGCCAGCAGCTCGGAGAGACGGGAGACCCAGTACTTC.

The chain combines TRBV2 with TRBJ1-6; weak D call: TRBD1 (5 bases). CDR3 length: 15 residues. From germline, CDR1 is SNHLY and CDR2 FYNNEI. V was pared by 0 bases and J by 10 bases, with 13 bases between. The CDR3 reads CASSEAGRRGSPLHF. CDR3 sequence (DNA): TGTGCCAGCAGTGAAGCGGGCAGGCGGGGCTCACCCCTCCACTTT.

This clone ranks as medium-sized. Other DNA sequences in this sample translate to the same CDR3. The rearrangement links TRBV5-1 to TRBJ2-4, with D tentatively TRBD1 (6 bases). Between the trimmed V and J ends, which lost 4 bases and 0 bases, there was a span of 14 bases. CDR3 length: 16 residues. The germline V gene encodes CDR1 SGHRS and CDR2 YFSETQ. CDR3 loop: CASSTQGLGAKNIQYF. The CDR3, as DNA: TGCGCCAGCAGCACTCAGGGGTTGGGAGCCAAAAACATTCAGTACTTC.

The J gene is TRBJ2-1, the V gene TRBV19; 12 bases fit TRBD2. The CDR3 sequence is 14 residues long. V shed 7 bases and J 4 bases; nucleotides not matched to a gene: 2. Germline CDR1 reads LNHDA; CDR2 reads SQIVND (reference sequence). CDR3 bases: TGTGCCAGTAATCTAGCGGGGGGGTACAATGAGCAGTTCTTC. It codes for CASNLAGGYNEQFF. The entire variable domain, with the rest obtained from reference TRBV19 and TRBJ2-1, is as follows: DGGITQSPKYLFRKEGQNVTLSCEQNLNHDAMYWYRQDPGQGLRLIYYSQIVNDFQKGDIAEGYSVSREKKESFPLTVTSAQKNPTAFYLCASNLAGGYNEQFFGPGTRLTVL.

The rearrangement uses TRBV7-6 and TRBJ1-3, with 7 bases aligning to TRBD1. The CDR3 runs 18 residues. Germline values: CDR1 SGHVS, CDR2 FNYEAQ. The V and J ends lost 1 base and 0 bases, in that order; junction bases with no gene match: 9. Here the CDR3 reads CASSLGWTGRYSGNTIYF. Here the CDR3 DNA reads TGTGCCAGCAGCTTAGGGTGGACAGGTCGCTACTCTGGAAACACCATATATTTT.

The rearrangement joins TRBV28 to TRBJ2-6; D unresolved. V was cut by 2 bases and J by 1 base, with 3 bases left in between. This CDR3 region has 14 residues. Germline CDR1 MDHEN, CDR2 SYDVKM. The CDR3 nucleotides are TGTGCCAGCAGTTTAACTTCTGGGGCCAACGTCCTGACTTTC. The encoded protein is CASSLTSGANVLTF.

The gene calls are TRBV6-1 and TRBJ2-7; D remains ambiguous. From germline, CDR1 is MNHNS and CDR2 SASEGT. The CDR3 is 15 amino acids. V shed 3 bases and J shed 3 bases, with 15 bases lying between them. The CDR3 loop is CASSEGNTKIYEQYF. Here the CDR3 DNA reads TGTGCCAGCAGTGAGGGCAACACAAAGATCTACGAGCAGTACTTC.

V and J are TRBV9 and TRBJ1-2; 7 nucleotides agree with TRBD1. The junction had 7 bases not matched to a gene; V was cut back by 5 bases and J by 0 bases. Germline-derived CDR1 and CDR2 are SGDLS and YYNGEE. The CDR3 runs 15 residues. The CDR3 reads CASSLGGTANYGYTF. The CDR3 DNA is TGTGCCAGCAGTCTCGGCGGGACAGCTAACTATGGCTACACCTTC.

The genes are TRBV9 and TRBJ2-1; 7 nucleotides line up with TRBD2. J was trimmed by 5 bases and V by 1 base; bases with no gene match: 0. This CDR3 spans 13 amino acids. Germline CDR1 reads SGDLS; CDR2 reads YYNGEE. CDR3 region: CASSVRGDNEQFF. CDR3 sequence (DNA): TGTGCCAGCAGCGTACGGGGGGACAATGAGCAGTTCTTC.